Here is one TCR beta chain with its context. The source of the sample is a study of blood T cell repertoires in COVID-19. As for the study in general: The origin of the acute and convalescent COVID-19 samples was the United States, Italy and Spain.

The CDR3 covers 16 residues. V was clipped by 1 base and J by 4 bases, with 11 bases between them. CDR1 is MGHRA, CDR2 YSYEKL, per germline. Authors' processing steps: Reference gene primer amplification gave nucleated cell count estimates. TCRdb keeps only in-frame clones here, not all; method: immunoSEQ multiplex PCR. The V and J calls and the clone size are those of that table, but D and trimming were determined from the DNA. The repertoire consists of about 81,000 clones, with around 91% occurring once and the leading ten covering approximately 12%. The sequence derives from a man aged 65 to 79 with active or convalescent COVID-19. J is TRBJ1-6 and V is TRBV4-1; D possibly corresponds to TRBD1 (5 bases). The sequenced sample was peripheral blood. CDR3 loop: CASSQGGHRYNSPLHF. In nucleotides, the CDR3 is TGCGCCAGCAGCCAAGGCGGACACAGGTATAATTCACCCCTCCACTTT.